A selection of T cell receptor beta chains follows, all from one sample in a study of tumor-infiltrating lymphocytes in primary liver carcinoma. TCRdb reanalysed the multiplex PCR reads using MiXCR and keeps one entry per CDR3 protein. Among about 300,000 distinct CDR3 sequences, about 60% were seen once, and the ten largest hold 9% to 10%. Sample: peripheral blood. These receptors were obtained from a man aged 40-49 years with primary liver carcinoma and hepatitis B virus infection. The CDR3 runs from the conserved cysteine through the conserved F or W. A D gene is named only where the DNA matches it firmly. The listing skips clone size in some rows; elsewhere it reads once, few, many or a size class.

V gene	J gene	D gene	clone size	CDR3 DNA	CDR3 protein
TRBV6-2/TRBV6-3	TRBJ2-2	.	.	TGTGCGAGCAATTACCGCCTAGCCGGGGAGCTGTTTTTT	CASNYRLAGELFF
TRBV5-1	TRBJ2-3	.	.	TGCGCCAGCAGCCTCTCCTCCGGCGAAGATACGCAGTATTTT	CASSLSSGEDTQYF
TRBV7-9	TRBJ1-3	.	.	TGTGCTAGCAGCTATGGCTCCGGAAACACCATATATTTT	CASSYGSGNTIYF
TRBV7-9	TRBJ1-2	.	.	TGTGCCAGCAGCGCGCAAGGAACTAACCATGGCTACACCTTC	CASSAQGTNHGYTF
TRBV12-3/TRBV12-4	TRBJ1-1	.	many	TGTGCCAGCAGTTTAAGCGAAGGCACTGAAGCTTTCTTT	CASSLSEGTEAFF
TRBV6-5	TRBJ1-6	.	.	TGTACCAGCAGTTACTCAATCCAAGGTCATTCACCCCTCCACTTT	CTSSYSIQGHSPLHF
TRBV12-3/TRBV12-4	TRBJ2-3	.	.	TGTGCCAGATCACTTGGTGGGGGGCTAGGCACTGATACGCAGTATTTT	CARSLGGGLGTDTQYF
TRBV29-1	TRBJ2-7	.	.	TGCAGCATTGAAGGCCTGAAGGGGGGCTACGAGCAGTACTTC	CSIEGLKGGYEQYF
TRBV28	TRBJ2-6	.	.	TGTGCCAGCAGTCCAATTGTCTCTTGGGCCAACGTCCTGACTTTC	CASSPIVSWANVLTF
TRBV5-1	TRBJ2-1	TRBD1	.	TGCGCCAGCAGCACCGGGACAGGGCCCGGAGGTGAGCAGTTCTTC	CASSTGTGPGGEQFF
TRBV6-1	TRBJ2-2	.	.	TGTGCCAGCAGTGAGGGGGGGGCTATGACCCGGGAGCTGTTTTTT	CASSEGGAMTRELFF
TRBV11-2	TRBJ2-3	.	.	TGTGCCAACAGCTTAGATCTCTTGTCAGATACGCAGTATTTT	CANSLDLLSDTQYF
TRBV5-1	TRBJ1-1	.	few	TGCGCCAGCAGCGTCTCGGAGGGGACCACTGAAGCTTTCTTT	CASSVSEGTTEAFF
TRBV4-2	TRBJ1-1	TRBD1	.	TGTGCCAGCAGTCAAGGCCGGACAGGCGAGAGCACTGAAGCTTTCTTT	CASSQGRTGESTEAFF
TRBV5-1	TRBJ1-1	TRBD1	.	TGCGCCAGCAGCAGGGGACAGGCGGCTCCTGAAGCTTTCTTT	CASSRGQAAPEAFF
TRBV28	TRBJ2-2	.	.	TGTGCCAGCAGTAAAGCTGGGAGGAACACCGGGGAGCTGTTTTTT	CASSKAGRNTGELFF
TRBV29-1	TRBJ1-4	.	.	TGCAGCGTGGGCGAGGGGCCCGAAAAACTGATTTTT	CSVGEGPEKLIF
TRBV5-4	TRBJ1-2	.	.	TGTGCCAGCAGACCAATTGGCCCGGCGACTGGCTACACCTTC	CASRPIGPATGYTF
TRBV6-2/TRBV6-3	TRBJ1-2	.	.	TGTGCCAGCAGTCGAGCGGATTTTTATGACTACACCTTC	CASSRADFYDYTF
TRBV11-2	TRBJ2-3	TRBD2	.	TGTGCCAGCAGCCGCCGTAGCGGGAGCTCAGGAGATATGCAGTATTTT	CASSRRSGSSGDMQYF
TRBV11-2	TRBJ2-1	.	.	TGTGCCAGCAGCTTGGGGGGGGGCCTCTACAATGAGCAGTTCTTC	CASSLGGGLYNEQFF
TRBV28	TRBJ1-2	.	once	TGTACCAGCAGTTTGGAGAACTATGGCTACACCTTC	CTSSLENYGYTF
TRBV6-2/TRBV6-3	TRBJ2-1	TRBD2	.	TGTGCCAGCAGCCCCGGGACTAGCGGGAGACGGGGGGGAAACAATGAGCAGTTCTTC	CASSPGTSGRRGGNNEQFF
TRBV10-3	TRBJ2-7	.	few	TGTGCCATCAGTGGGATGGTAGCTTTCGCCGAGCAGTACTTC	CAISGMVAFAEQYF
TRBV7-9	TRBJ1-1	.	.	TGTGCCAGCAGCTTAGGGGGGCGGATATCGAACACTGAAGCTTTCTTT	CASSLGGRISNTEAFF
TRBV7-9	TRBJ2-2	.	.	TGTGCCAGCAGCTTGGTCCCCGACGAAAACACCGGGGAGCTGTTTTTT	CASSLVPDENTGELFF
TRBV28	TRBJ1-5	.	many	TGTGCCAGCAGTTTCGGCGGTCAGCCCCAGCATTTT	CASSFGGQPQHF
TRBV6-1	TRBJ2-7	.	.	TGTGCCAGCTGTGTAAGGGGAGAACACTACAAGCAGTACTTC	CASCVRGEHYKQYF
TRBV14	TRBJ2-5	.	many	TGTGCCAGCAGCCAATCGCTGTATGCGGGAGAGACCCAGTACTTC	CASSQSLYAGETQYF